The rows below give T cell receptor beta chains drawn from one sample of a study of T-cell reconstitution after alpha-beta-depleted transplantation in children. A single record per CDR3 protein comes from TCRdb applying MiXCR to the PCR reads. The sample comprises about 350,000 distinct CDR3 sequences, about an eighth of which are singletons, and roughly 4.5% rests with the top ten. The sample was PBMCs, taken from the stem cell graft. The receptors originated from a human donor who donated a stem cell graft to a child with Fanconi anemia. Both conserved end residues are part of each CDR3. The D gene is left open where the match is weak. Expanded clones get a size class; other rows say once, few or many, or leave the size out.

TRBV15	TRBD1	few	16	TRBJ2-5	CATSRETGPYQETQYF	TGTGCCACCAGCAGAGAGACAGGGCCGTACCAAGAGACCCAGTACTTC
TRBV28	NA	NA	17	TRBJ1-5	CASSRRTSARGNQPQHF	TGTGCCAGCAGTCGCCGGACCTCGGCCCGGGGAAATCAGCCCCAGCATTTT
TRBV4-2	TRBD2	many	15	TRBJ2-5	CASSQFSGGEETQYF	TGTGCCAGCAGCCAATTTAGCGGGGGTGAAGAGACCCAGTACTTC
TRBV20-1	NA	many	12	TRBJ2-4	CSGLGAENIQYF	TGCAGTGGTCTCGGGGCGGAAAACATTCAGTACTTC
TRBV28	NA	NA	12	TRBJ1-2	CASRRGDPLPTF	TGTGCCAGCAGGAGAGGGGACCCCCTCCCCACCTTC
TRBV3-1	NA	NA	14	TRBJ1-2	CASSQNGIFYGYTF	TGTGCCAGCAGCCAAAACGGAATTTTCTATGGCTACACCTTC
TRBV18	NA	few	13	TRBJ2-1	CASSPIDYNEQFF	TGTGCCAGCTCACCGATCGACTACAATGAGCAGTTCTTC
TRBV15	NA	many	15	TRBJ1-3	CATSRLGEPGNTIYF	TGTGCCACCAGCAGACTGGGAGAACCTGGAAACACCATATATTTT
TRBV12-3/TRBV12-4	NA	many	14	TRBJ1-3	CASSPRNAGNTIYF	TGTGCCAGCAGTCCCAGAAACGCTGGAAACACCATATATTTT
TRBV10-3	NA	few	14	TRBJ1-3	CATTWDPARNTIYF	TGTGCCACGACTTGGGACCCTGCCAGAAACACCATATATTTT
TRBV11-2	NA	NA	13	TRBJ1-1	CASSLAGLGEAFF	TGTGCCAGCAGCTTAGCTGGGTTGGGTGAAGCTTTCTTT
TRBV28	NA	many	14	TRBJ1-6	CASSYQVDNSPLHF	TGTGCCAGCAGTTACCAGGTCGATAATTCACCCCTCCACTTT